This TCR beta chain was identified in a study of blood T cell repertoires in COVID-19 (dated by TCRdb to the early 2020s). Background on the whole study: Samples from collaborators originated in the United States, Italy and Spain and spanned both the acute and convalescent phases of COVID-19. The material from the prospective study consisted of cDNA or gDNA derived from T cells, B-cell-depleted T cells, or PBMCs. The dataset comprised deeply sampled blood TCRbeta repertoires from subjects exposed to, actively infected with, or recovered from COVID-19. The repertoires were made available in a free public database intended to serve as a resource for research on the immune response to SARS-CoV-2. Samples were obtained from the ongoing ImmuneRACE study (first 160 participants) and from over a thousand subjects provided by 6 global collaborators. The sample metadata nearly always contained a de-identified subject ID, COVID-19 status, age in years and sex. Where available, HLA class I and class II types were taken from metadata supplied by the sample provider and were not determined by assay-based typing. Summary of the overall study and its limitations: How much clinical and demographic metadata was included differed by source and by participant, and the metadata was provided uncurated.

Each collaborating institution followed its own protocols to collect whole blood in K2EDTA tubes. Collaborator samples were shipped for TCRbeta analysis as frozen whole blood, isolated PBMCs, or DNA extracted from either sample type. TCRbeta CDR3 regions were amplified from genomic DNA using the immunoSEQ Assay, a bias-controlled multiplex PCR. The paper's processing steps were these. Nucleated cell counts per sample were estimated from amplification of reference gene primers within the assay. To quantify the absolute abundance of each unique TCRbeta CDR3 rearrangement, sequence reads were collapsed and filtered. Productive Simpson clonality was computed per sample as the square root of Simpson's diversity index over productive rearrangements. TCRdb took this table from immuneACCESS and kept in-frame rearrangements with V and J called. Such tables lack part of the clones; where checked against another copy, unresolved V genes explain under half of the gap, and the rest is unexplained. That table gives V, J and clone size, and the DNA gave D and trimming. The sample table contains about 100,000 clones; only one count was recorded for just over 90% of them. Around 5.1% of the sample goes to the ten largest clones.

This clone was observed a few times. The target of this receptor is not known. Per-base quality was not reported, and no clone a single base away is much larger than it. The germline V gene (reference sequence) sets CDR1 to SSHAT and CDR2 to FNYEAQ. After removal of 3 bases from V and 5 bases from J, the junction retains 9 bases not matched to a gene. From its cysteine to its phenylalanine, the CDR3 spans 16 amino acids. Just the 48-base CDR3 DNA is kept, in frame starting at base 1. This clonotype originated in a man aged 45-60 years with acute or convalescent COVID-19. The rearranged segments are TRBV7-7 and TRBJ2-5, with 10 bases in between that match TRBD2. Input material: peripheral blood. The bases are TGTGCCAGCAGCTTGGGACTAGCGAGAGCGGGGGAGACCCAGTACTTC. It is translated as CASSLGLARAGETQYF.